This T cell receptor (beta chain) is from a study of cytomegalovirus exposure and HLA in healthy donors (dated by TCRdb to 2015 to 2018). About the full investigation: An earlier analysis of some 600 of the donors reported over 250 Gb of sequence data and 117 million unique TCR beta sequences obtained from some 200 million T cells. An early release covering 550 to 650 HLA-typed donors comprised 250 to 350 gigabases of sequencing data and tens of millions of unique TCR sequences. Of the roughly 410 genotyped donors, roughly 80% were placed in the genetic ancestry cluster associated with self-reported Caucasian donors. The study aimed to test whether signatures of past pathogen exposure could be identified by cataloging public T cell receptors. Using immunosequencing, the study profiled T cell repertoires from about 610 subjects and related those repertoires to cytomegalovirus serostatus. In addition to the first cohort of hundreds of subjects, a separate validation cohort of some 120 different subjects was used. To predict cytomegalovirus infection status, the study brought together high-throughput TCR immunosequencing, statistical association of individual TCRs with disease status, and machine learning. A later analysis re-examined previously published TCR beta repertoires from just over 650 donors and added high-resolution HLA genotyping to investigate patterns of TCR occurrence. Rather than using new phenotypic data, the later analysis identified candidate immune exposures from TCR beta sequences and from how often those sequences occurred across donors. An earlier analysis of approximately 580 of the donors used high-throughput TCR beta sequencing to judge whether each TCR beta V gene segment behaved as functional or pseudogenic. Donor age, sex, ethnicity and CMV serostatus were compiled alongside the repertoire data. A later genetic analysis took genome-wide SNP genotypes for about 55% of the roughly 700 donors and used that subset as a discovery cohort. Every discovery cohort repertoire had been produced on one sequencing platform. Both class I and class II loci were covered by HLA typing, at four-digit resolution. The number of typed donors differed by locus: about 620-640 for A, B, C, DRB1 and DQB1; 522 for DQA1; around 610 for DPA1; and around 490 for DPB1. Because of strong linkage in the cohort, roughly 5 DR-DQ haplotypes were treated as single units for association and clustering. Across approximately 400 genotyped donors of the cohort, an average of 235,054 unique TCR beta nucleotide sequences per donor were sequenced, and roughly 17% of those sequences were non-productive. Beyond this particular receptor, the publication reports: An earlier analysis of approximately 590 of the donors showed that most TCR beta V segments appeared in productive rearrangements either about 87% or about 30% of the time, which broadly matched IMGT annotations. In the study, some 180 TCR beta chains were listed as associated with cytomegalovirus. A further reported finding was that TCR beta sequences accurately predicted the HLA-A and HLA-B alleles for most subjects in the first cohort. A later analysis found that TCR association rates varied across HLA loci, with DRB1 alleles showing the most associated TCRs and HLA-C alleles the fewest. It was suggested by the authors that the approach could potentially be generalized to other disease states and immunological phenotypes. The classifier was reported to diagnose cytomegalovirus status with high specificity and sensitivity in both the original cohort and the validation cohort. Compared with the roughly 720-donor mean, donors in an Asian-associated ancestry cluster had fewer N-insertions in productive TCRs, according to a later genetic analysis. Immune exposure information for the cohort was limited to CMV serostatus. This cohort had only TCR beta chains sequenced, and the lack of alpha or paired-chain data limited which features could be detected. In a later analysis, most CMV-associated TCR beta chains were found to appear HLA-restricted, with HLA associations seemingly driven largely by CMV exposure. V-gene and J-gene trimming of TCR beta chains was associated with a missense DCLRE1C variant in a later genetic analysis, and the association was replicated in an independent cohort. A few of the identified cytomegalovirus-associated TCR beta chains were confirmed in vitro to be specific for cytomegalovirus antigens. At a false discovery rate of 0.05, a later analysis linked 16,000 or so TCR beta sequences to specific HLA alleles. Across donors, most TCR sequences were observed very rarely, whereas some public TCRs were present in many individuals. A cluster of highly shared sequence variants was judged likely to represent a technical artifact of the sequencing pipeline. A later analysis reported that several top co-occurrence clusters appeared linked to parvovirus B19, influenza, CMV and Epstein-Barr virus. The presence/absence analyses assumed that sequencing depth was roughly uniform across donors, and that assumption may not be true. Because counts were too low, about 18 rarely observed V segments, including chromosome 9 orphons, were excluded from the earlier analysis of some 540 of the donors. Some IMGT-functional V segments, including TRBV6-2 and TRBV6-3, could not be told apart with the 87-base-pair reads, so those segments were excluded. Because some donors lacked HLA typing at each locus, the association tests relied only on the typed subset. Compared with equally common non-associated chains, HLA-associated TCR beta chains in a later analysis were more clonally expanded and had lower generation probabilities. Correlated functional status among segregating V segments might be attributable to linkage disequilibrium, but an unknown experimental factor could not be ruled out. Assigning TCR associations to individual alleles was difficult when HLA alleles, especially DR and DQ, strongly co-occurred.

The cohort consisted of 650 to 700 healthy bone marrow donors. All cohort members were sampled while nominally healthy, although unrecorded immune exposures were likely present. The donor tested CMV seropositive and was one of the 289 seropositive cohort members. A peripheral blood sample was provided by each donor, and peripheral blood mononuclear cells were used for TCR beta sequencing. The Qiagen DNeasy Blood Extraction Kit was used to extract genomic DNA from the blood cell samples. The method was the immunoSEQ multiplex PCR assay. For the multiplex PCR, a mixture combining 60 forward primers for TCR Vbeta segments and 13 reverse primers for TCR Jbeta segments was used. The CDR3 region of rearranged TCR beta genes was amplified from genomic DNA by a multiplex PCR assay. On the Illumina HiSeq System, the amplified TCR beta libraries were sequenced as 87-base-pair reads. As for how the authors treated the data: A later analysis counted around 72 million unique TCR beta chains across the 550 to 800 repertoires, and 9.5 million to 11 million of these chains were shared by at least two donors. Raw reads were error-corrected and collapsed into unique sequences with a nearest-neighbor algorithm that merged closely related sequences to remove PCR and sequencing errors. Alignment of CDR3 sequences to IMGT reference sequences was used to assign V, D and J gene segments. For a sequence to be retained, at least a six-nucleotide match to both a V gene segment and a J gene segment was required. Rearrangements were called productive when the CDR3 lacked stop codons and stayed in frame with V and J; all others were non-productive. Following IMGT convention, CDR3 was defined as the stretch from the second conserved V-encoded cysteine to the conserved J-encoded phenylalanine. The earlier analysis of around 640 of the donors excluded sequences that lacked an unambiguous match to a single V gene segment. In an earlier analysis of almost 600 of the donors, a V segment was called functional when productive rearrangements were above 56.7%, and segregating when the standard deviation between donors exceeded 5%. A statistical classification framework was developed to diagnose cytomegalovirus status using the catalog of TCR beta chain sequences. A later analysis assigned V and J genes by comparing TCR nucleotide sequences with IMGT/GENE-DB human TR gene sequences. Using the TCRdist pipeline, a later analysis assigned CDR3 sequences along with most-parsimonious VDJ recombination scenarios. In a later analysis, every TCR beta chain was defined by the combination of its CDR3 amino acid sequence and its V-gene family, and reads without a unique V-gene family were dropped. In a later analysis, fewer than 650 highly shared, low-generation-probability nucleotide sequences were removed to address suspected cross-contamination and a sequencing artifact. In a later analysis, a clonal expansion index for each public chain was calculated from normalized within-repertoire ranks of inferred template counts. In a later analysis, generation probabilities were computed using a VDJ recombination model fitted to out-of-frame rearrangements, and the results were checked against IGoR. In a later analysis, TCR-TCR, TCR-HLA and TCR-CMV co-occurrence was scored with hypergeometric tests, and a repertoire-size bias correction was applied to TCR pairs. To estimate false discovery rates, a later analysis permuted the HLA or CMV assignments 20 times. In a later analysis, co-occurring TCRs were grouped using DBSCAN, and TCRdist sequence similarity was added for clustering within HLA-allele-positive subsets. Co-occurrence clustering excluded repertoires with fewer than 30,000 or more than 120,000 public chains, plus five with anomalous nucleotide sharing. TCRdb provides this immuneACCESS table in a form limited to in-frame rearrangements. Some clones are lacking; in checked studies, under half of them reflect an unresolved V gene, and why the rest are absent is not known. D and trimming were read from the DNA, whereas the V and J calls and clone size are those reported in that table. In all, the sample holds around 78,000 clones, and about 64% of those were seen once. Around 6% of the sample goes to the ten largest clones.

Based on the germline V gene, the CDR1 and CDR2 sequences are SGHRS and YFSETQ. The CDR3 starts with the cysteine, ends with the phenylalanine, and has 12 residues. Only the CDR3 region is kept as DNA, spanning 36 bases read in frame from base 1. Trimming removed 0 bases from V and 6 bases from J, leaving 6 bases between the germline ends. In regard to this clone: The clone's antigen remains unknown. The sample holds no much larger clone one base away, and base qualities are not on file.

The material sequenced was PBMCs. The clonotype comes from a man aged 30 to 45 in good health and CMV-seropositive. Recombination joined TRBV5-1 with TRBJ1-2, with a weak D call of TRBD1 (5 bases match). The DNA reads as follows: TGCGCCAGCAGCTTGGAAGGGGATGGCTACACCTTC. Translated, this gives CASSLEGDGYTF.